This passage covers 31 T cell receptor beta chains from one sample sequenced in a study of control samples from healthy donors and cancer patients. Sequencing was performed with immunoSEQ multiplex PCR; in TCRdb, only in-frame clones are kept and a portion is missing. The sample contains around 190,000 clones, 85% to 95% of which appear only once. Sequencing was carried out using blood. These receptors all stem from a man aged 30-40 years in good health.

V is TRBV2 and J is TRBJ2-5; D may be TRBD2 (5 bases). The ends were cut back, 4 bases at V and 5 bases at J, with 17 bases in the middle. The CDR3 consists of 15 residues. Germline V gives CDR1 SNHLY, CDR2 FYNNEI. CDR3 DNA: TGTGCCAGCAGTGCCCTCGGGGTAGCCCGGGAGACCCAGTACTTC. The encoded protein is CASSALGVARETQYF.

The chain employs TRBV6-4 and TRBJ2-6, with TRBD1 identical over 7 bases. CDR3 size: 18 residues. Looked up from germline, CDR1 is MRHNA and CDR2 is SNTAGT. J gave up 0 bases and V 4 bases, and 9 bases lay outside the gene matches. CDR3 in DNA: TGTGCCAGCAGTGGCTCCGGGACAGACATCTCTGGGGCCAACGTCCTGACTTTC. As protein: CASSGSGTDISGANVLTF.

The chain couples TRBV30 to TRBJ1-6, with TRBD1 identical over 9 bases. The CDR3 is 14 residues long. The trim removed 4 bases at V and 9 bases at J, leaving 7 bases unmatched. From germline, CDR1 is GTSNPN and CDR2 SVGIG (reference sequence). In DNA, the CDR3 is TGTGCCTGGACCCTGGGACAGGGAGGTTCACCCCTCCACTTT. It codes for CAWTLGQGGSPLHF.

The CDR3 protein is CASSILTDAGTLHF. In nucleotides, the CDR3 is TGTGCCAGTAGTATCCTCACAGACGCCGGGACCCTCCACTTT. J is TRBJ1-6 and V is TRBV19; no firm D call. This CDR3 has 14 amino acids. Trimming took off 3 bases at V and 14 bases at J, with 17 bases between the two ends. Looked up from germline, CDR1 is LNHDA and CDR2 is SQIVND (reference sequence). The full variable domain, with the rest looked up from reference TRBV19 and TRBJ1-6, is DGGITQSPKYLFRKEGQNVTLSCEQNLNHDAMYWYRQDPGQGLRLIYYSQIVNDFQKGDIAEGYSVSREKKESFPLTVTSAQKNPTAFYLCASSILTDAGTLHFGNGTRLTVT.

V gene TRBV30 combines with J gene TRBJ2-1; perhaps TRBD2 as D (6 bases). Germline V gives CDR1 GTSNPN, CDR2 SVGIG (reference sequence). CDR3 length equals 13 residues. Trimming left V 0 bases short and J 5 bases short, with 8 bases between. CDR3 nucleotides: TGTGCCTGGAGTGTAACTAGCAACAATGAGCAGTTCTTC. Amino acids: CAWSVTSNNEQFF.

This clone was recorded once. This rearrangement joins TRBV4-3 to TRBJ2-3; TRBD2 is a possible D gene (5 bases). The CDR3 totals 16 residues. Germline V gives CDR1 LGHNA, CDR2 YSLEER. Trimming took 0 bases from V and 0 from J, leaving 10 bases between them. CDR3 DNA: TGCGCCAGCAGCCAAGATTCGGGATCTAGCACAGATACGCAGTATTTT. This gives the protein CASSQDSGSSTDTQYF.

DNA of the CDR3: TGTGCCAGCAGCTTAGTTGTTGGGGTGACAGATACGCAGTATTTT. Translated, it gives CASSLVVGVTDTQYF. V is TRBV7-2 and J is TRBJ2-3; D remains unclear. The ends were cut back, 1 base at V and 3 bases at J, with 11 bases in the middle. The CDR3 runs 15 residues. Germline V CDR1 and CDR2: SGHTA, FQGNSA.

This rearrangement joins TRBV29-1 to TRBJ2-2, with a tentative D call TRBD2 (5 bases). Trimming left V 6 bases short and J 5 bases short, with 13 bases between. The germline CDR1 and CDR2 sequences are SQVTM and ANQGSEA. CDR3 length: 13 residues. The CDR3 loop reads CSVEGSETGELFF. As DNA, the CDR3 is TGCAGCGTCGAGGGCTCGGAGACCGGGGAGCTGTTTTTT.

This clone occurred a few times. The rearrangement links TRBV5-4 to TRBJ1-5; TRBD1 matches at 7 bases. Losses at the gene ends were 3 bases for V and 3 bases for J; bases not matched to a gene: 3. Germline CDR1 reads SGHNT; CDR2 reads YYREEE (reference sequence). The length of the CDR3 is 14 residues. The CDR3, as DNA: TGTGCCAGCAGCTCCGGGACAGACAATCAGCCCCAGCATTTT. Protein: CASSSGTDNQPQHF.

The DNA of the CDR3 is TGTGCCTGGACCCGACTAGCGGGAGTTGGTAATGAGCAGTTCTTC. It is translated as CAWTRLAGVGNEQFF. The chain recombines TRBV30 with TRBJ2-1; 12 bases align to TRBD2. The CDR3 runs 15 residues. Germline V gene lookup returns CDR1 GTSNPN and CDR2 SVGIG (reference sequence). V shed 4 bases and J 7 bases; nucleotides not matched to a gene: 8. The full variable domain, rest sourced from reference TRBV30 and TRBJ2-1, is SQTIHQWPATLVQPVGSPLSLECTVEGTSNPNLYWYRQAAGRGLQLLFYSVGIGQISSEVPQNLSASRPQDRQFILSSKKLLLSDSGFYLCAWTRLAGVGNEQFFGPGTRLTVL.

The chain carries TRBV19 and TRBJ1-2, with unresolved D. With 2 bases removed from V and 4 bases from J, the gap between germline ends came to 11 bases. Germline V gene lookup returns CDR1 LNHDA and CDR2 SQIVND (reference sequence). This CDR3 is built from 14 residues. Written as DNA, the CDR3 is TGTGCCAGTAGTATAAAGGTTCTGGGCTATGGCTACACCTTC. This sequence encodes CASSIKVLGYGYTF.

For this clone: Other DNA sequences in the sample encode the same CDR3. The V gene is TRBV30, the J gene TRBJ1-3; no clear D gene. The V gene's germline CDR1 is GTSNPN and CDR2 SVGIG (reference sequence). This CDR3 spans 11 amino acids. Trimming stripped 3 bases from V and 3 bases from J, with 3 bases between. CDR3 sequence reads: CAWSVGNTIYF. The CDR3 DNA is TGTGCCTGGAGCGTTGGAAACACCATATATTTT. Complete variable domain (other parts from reference TRBV30 and TRBJ1-3): SQTIHQWPATLVQPVGSPLSLECTVEGTSNPNLYWYRQAAGRGLQLLFYSVGIGQISSEVPQNLSASRPQDRQFILSSKKLLLSDSGFYLCAWSVGNTIYFGEGSWLTVV.

The rearrangement uses TRBV2 and TRBJ2-5, with TRBD2 identical over 8 bases. Trimming cost V 4 bases and J 2 bases; bases outside gene matches: 15. The CDR3 totals 18 residues. Germline V gene lookup returns CDR1 SNHLY and CDR2 FYNNEI. CDR3 residues: CASSGWGDQRGPQETQYF. The CDR3 DNA reads as TGTGCCAGCAGTGGGTGGGGAGACCAGCGGGGGCCACAAGAGACCCAGTACTTC.

The gene calls are TRBV29-1 and TRBJ2-1; TRBD1 agrees at 10 bases. V lost 6 bases and J lost 7; bases outside the gene matches: 6. The germline V gene encodes CDR1 SQVTM and CDR2 ANQGSEA. The CDR3 runs 13 residues. CDR3 nucleotides: TGCAGCGTCGTTGACAGGGGGCAGAATGAGCAGTTCTTC. Protein product: CSVVDRGQNEQFF.

The V gene is TRBV5-1, the J gene TRBJ1-1, with D unclear. V lost 0 bases, J lost 0 bases, and 9 bases lay in between. CDR1 SGHRS and CDR2 YFSETQ come from the germline V gene. The length of the CDR3 is 15 residues. CDR3 nucleotide sequence: TGCGCCAGCAGCTTGGAAGCCAGAGTGAACACTGAAGCTTTCTTT. Its translation: CASSLEARVNTEAFF.

V is TRBV2 and J is TRBJ1-1; tentatively, D is TRBD1 (6 bases). Germline-derived CDR1 and CDR2 are SNHLY and FYNNEI. Deletions cut 7 bases from V and 0 bases from J, with 15 bases between. The CDR3 consists of 15 residues. The CDR3 DNA follows: TGTGCCAGCACCGGACAGAAGATTATGAACACTGAAGCTTTCTTT. Translation: CASTGQKIMNTEAFF.

The rearrangement links TRBV20-1 to TRBJ2-7; perhaps TRBD1 as D (5 bases). The germline V gene encodes CDR1 DFQATT and CDR2 SNEGSKA (reference sequence). The V and J ends lost 3 bases and 7 bases respectively, with 10 bases between them. CDR3 length: 11 residues. DNA of the CDR3: TGCAGTGCTAGCCAGGGTGTGGAGCAGTACTTC. Protein product: CSASQGVEQYF.

The chain carries TRBV5-6 and TRBJ2-7; D unresolved. This CDR3 spans 16 amino acids. Looked up from germline, CDR1 is SGHDT and CDR2 is YYEEEE. V was clipped by 0 bases and J by 0 bases, with 13 bases between them. The CDR3 sequence: CASSLGLGGTSYEQYF. CDR3 bases: TGTGCCAGCAGCTTGGGGCTGGGCGGTACCTCCTACGAGCAGTACTTC.

This chain connects TRBV2 to TRBJ1-1, with D possibly TRBD1 on 6 matching bases. Germline V gene sequence: CDR1 SNHLY, CDR2 FYNNEI. This CDR3 has 15 amino acids. Trimming pared 6 bases from V and 5 bases from J, leaving 19 bases between. The CDR3 protein is CASRMRVSGATEAFF. As DNA, the CDR3 is TGTGCCAGCAGAATGAGGGTGTCGGGGGCTACTGAAGCTTTCTTT. The full variable domain, its missing parts supplied by reference TRBV2 and TRBJ1-1, is EPEVTQTPSHQVTQMGQEVILRCVPISNHLYFYWYRQILGQKVEFLVSFYNNEISEKSEIFDDQFSVERPDGSNFTLKIRSTKLEDSAMYFCASRMRVSGATEAFFGQGTRLTVV.

The chain uses TRBV28 and TRBJ2-7; D gene unclear. Germline V gene sequence: CDR1 MDHEN, CDR2 SYDVKM. The ends were cut back, 5 bases at V and 6 bases at J, with 14 bases in the middle. The CDR3 totals 13 residues. The CDR3 protein is CASSLPFSSEQYF. The CDR3 region has the DNA TGTGCCAGCAGTCTTCCTTTCTCGAGCGAGCAGTACTTC.

The rearrangement joins TRBV6-5 to TRBJ2-3, with D unresolved. The ends were cut back, 0 bases at V and 0 bases at J, with 10 bases in the middle. The CDR3 spans 16 residues. In germline, CDR1 is MNHEY, CDR2 SVGAGI. CDR3 in DNA: TGTGCCAGCAGTTACTCAAGCTTCGCTAGCACAGATACGCAGTATTTT. Translation gives CASSYSSFASTDTQYF.

This chain connects TRBV29-1 to TRBJ1-1; a weak D match, TRBD1 (5 bases). The CDR3 contains 16 residues. Germline CDR1 is SQVTM and CDR2 is ANQGSEA. With 6 bases removed from V and 0 bases from J, the gap between germline ends came to 20 bases. CDR3: CSVKGSVGRMNTEAFF. CDR3 nucleotides: TGCAGCGTCAAGGGGTCCGTGGGCCGAATGAACACTGAAGCTTTCTTT.

This rearrangement joins TRBV30 to TRBJ1-6; no reliable D call. The CDR3 is made up of 14 amino acids. V gave up 3 bases and J gave up 7 bases, with 13 bases separating them. Germline loops: CDR1 GTSNPN, CDR2 SVGIG (reference sequence). Here the CDR3 reads CAWSANVDNSPLHF. For the CDR3, the DNA is TGTGCCTGGAGCGCCAACGTGGACAATTCACCCCTCCACTTT.

This rearrangement joins TRBV5-1 to TRBJ2-3, with unresolved D. CDR1 and CDR2 from the germline V gene are SGHRS and YFSETQ. V was cut by 3 bases and J by 1 base, with 12 bases left in between. The length of the CDR3 is 15 residues. The CDR3 reads CASSSRPARTDTQYF. The CDR3 region has the DNA TGCGCCAGCAGCTCCCGCCCGGCCCGCACAGATACGCAGTATTTT.

Note on this clone: The same CDR3 can be traced to other DNA sequences in this sample. The gene calls are TRBV30 and TRBJ2-7; TRBD2 agrees at 11 bases. Per the germline V gene, CDR1 is GTSNPN and CDR2 is SVGIG (reference sequence). The J segment lost 6 bases and the V segment lost 2 bases, leaving 3 bases of the junction unmatched. This CDR3 comprises 13 residues. The CDR3 is CAWSRLAGGEQYF. The DNA for the CDR3 is TGTGCCTGGAGTCGTCTAGCGGGAGGCGAGCAGTACTTC.

The rearrangement joins TRBV12-3 or TRBV12-4 to TRBJ1-2; D remains ambiguous. Trimming shortened V by 3 bases and J by 7 bases, and 9 bases separated the two germline ends. The CDR3 has 12 amino acids. CDR3 loop: CASSLGGLGYTF. The DNA of the CDR3 is TGTGCCAGCAGTTTGGGCGGCCTTGGCTACACCTTC.

CDR3 region: CASSTQGDQPQHF. The CDR3 DNA reads as TGTGCCAGCAGTACCCAAGGGGATCAGCCCCAGCATTTT. The chain couples TRBV2 to TRBJ1-5; possibly TRBD1 for D (5 bases). This CDR3 spans 13 amino acids. Trimming took 5 bases from V and 5 from J, leaving 10 bases between them. The germline gives CDR1 SNHLY, CDR2 FYNNEI. Full variable domain (remainder filled in from reference TRBV2 and TRBJ1-5): EPEVTQTPSHQVTQMGQEVILRCVPISNHLYFYWYRQILGQKVEFLVSFYNNEISEKSEIFDDQFSVERPDGSNFTLKIRSTKLEDSAMYFCASSTQGDQPQHFGDGTRLSIL.

This clone was seen once. The chain recombines TRBV7-2 with TRBJ2-7, with 8 bases that match TRBD1. Germline V gene lookup returns CDR1 SGHTA and CDR2 FQGNSA. V trimming: 1 base; J trimming: 2 bases; junction bases outside the gene matches: 7. The CDR3 loop spans 16 amino acids. The CDR3 here is CASSLVAGGLTYEQYF. CDR3 nucleotide sequence: TGTGCCAGCAGCTTAGTCGCAGGGGGCTTGACCTACGAGCAGTACTTC.

The chain is built from TRBV6-5 and TRBJ2-1; D possibly corresponds to TRBD2 (5 bases). CDR1 and CDR2 from the germline V gene are MNHEY and SVGAGI. The CDR3 runs to 12 residues. Between the trimmed V and J ends, which lost 5 bases and 8 bases, there was a span of 10 bases. This CDR3 reads CASSPPGYEQFF. The CDR3 DNA reads TGTGCCAGCAGTCCGCCGGGGTATGAGCAGTTCTTC.

The chain uses TRBV6-1 and TRBJ2-5; TRBD2 matches 9 bases. The trim removed 2 bases at V and 1 base at J, leaving 5 bases unmatched. This CDR3 contains 16 residues. Germline V lookup: CDR1 MNHNS, CDR2 SASEGT. CDR3 DNA: TGTGCCAGCAGTGAAAGACGACTAGCGGTCCAAGAGACCCAGTACTTC. Its protein is CASSERRLAVQETQYF.

This clone was picked up a small number of times. This rearrangement joins TRBV13 to TRBJ2-5; D gene uncertain. Germline lookup yields CDR1 PRHDT and CDR2 FYEKMQ (reference sequence). The V end was cut by 2 bases, the J end by 4 bases, with 8 bases between. The CDR3 extends over 13 amino acids. This CDR3 reads CASSLLGRETQYF. CDR3 nucleotide sequence: TGTGCCAGCAGCTTATTGGGTCGAGAGACCCAGTACTTC.